The present T cell receptor beta chain was sequenced within a study of blood T cell repertoires in COVID-19 (dated by TCRdb to the early 2020s). General notes on the study: Samples from collaborators originated in the United States, Italy and Spain and spanned both the acute and convalescent phases of COVID-19. The material from the prospective study consisted of cDNA or gDNA derived from T cells, B-cell-depleted T cells, or PBMCs. The dataset comprised deeply sampled blood TCRbeta repertoires from subjects exposed to, actively infected with, or recovered from COVID-19. The repertoires were made available in a free public database intended to serve as a resource for research on the immune response to SARS-CoV-2. The samples were drawn from two sources: the first 160 participants of the ongoing ImmuneRACE study, and fewer than 1,500 subjects contributed by 6 global collaborators. Nearly every sample came with metadata listing a de-identified subject ID, COVID-19 status, age in years and sex. Where available, HLA class I and class II types were taken from metadata supplied by the sample provider and were not determined by assay-based typing. Study-wide conclusions, independent of this receptor: How much clinical and demographic metadata was included differed by source and by participant, and the metadata was provided uncurated.

The collaborating institutions used their own protocols to collect whole blood in K2EDTA tubes. For TCRbeta analysis, collaborator samples were shipped as frozen whole blood, as isolated PBMCs, or as DNA extracted from either sample type. In the case of this clone: Its target antigen remains unknown. No base quality information exists; no much larger clone differs at one position.

V trim: 3 bases; J trim: 6 bases; unmatched bases: 10. Looking up the germline V gene yields CDR1 LGHNA and CDR2 YSLEER. Taken from cysteine to phenylalanine, the CDR3 has 15 residues. This entry keeps only the CDR3 DNA: 45 bases, framed from base 1. The immunoSEQ Assay, a bias-controlled multiplex PCR, was used to amplify TCRbeta CDR3 regions from genomic DNA. Under the source paper's analysis protocol: The number of nucleated cells in each sample was estimated by amplification of reference gene primers within the assay. Sequence reads were collapsed and filtered to measure the absolute abundance of every unique TCRbeta CDR3 rearrangement. For each sample, productive Simpson clonality was calculated by taking the square root of Simpson's diversity index across productive rearrangements. Not all clones reach the TCRdb copy of this immuneACCESS table, which keeps in-frame sequences only. Checked studies attribute under half of the gap to unresolved V genes and leave the rest unexplained. The V and J calls and clone size come from that table; D and trimming were worked out from the DNA. The sample table shows about 260,000 clones, and about 85% are seen once. Jointly, the top ten make up roughly 14% of the sample.

The TCR was taken from a human donor in a cohort sampled during active COVID-19. This receptor chain uses TRBV4-3 and TRBJ1-2, and 7 bases in between align with TRBD1. Material: peripheral blood. The DNA sequence is TGCGCCAGCAGCCAGGGGGCCGGGACAGCCGATGGCTACACCTTC. This yields the protein CASSQGAGTADGYTF.